Sequencing of this TCR beta chain was carried out in a study of cytomegalovirus exposure and HLA in healthy donors. Study results and caveats: Beyond CMV serostatus, there was no information to go on about immune exposure. Over 150 TCR beta chains were listed as cytomegalovirus-associated. An analysis was carried out later, and it reportedly showed fewer N-insertions in an Asian-associated ancestry cluster than the approximately 700-donor mean. Usually a TCR sequence was rare, but some public TCRs were found in many donors.

About this clone itself: The antigen is undetermined.

With 60 Vbeta and 13 Jbeta primers, the PCR was carried out. Only in-frame clones appear in the TCRdb table, and some are missing; sequencing was by immunoSEQ multiplex PCR. Among 100,000 or so clones listed, about 78% were seen once. Germline V gene lookup returns CDR1 MGHRA and CDR2 YSYEKL. V lost 5 bases, J lost 4 bases, and 17 bases lay in between. This CDR3 is 15 amino acids long. This receptor was taken from a woman in her forties in good health and CMV-seropositive. Sequencing used PBMCs. V usage is TRBV4-1 and J usage is TRBJ1-1, with TRBD1 as a possible D gene (5 bases). As DNA, the CDR3 is TGCGCCAGCAGCGGGGGTGGGGGAGGAGGCACTGAAGCTTTCTTT. Residues: CASSGGGGGGTEAFF.